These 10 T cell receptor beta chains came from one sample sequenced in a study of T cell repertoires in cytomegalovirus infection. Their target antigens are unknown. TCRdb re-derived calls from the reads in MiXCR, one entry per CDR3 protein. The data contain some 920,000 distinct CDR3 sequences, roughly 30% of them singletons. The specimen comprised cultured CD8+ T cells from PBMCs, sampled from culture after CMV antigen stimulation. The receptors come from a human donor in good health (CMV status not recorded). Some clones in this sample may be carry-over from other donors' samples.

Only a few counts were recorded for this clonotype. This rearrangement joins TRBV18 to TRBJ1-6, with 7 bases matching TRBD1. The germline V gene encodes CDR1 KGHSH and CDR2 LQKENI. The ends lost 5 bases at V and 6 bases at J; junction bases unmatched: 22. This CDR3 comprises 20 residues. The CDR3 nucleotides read TGTGCCAGCTCAACCTTACCGGGACAGAGACAACCTTTGGGTAATTCACCCCTCCACTTT. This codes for CASSTLPGQRQPLGNSPLHF.

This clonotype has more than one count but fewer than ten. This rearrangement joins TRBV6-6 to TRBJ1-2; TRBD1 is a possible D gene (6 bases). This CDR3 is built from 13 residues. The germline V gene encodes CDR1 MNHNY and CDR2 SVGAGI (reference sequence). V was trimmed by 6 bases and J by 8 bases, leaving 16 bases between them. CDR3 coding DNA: TGTGCCAGCAGCGACCAGGGGCGCGGGGGCTACACCTTC. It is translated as CASSDQGRGGYTF.

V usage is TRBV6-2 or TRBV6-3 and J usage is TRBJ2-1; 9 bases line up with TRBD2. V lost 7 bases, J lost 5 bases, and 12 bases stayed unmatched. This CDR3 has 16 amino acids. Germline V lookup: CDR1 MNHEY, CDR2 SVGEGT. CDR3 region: CASIGLGTSHHNEQFF. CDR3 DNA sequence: TGTGCCAGCATCGGTTTGGGGACTAGCCATCACAATGAGCAGTTCTTC.

The CDR3 reads CPRLGQVANQPQHF. CDR3 DNA sequence: TGTCCGCGACTTGGGCAGGTTGCCAATCAGCCCCAGCATTTT. This sequence joins TRBV6-1 and TRBJ1-5, with D uncertain. Germline CDR1 is MNHNS and CDR2 is SASEGT. The CDR3 sequence is 14 residues long.

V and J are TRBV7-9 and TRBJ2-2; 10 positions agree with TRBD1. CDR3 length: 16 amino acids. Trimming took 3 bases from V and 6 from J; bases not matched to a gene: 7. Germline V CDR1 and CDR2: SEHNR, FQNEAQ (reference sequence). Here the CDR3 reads CASSFPGTGEAGELFF. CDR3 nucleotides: TGTGCCAGCAGCTTCCCCGGGACAGGGGAAGCCGGGGAGCTGTTTTTT.

CDR3 amino acids: CASSSRRGGVGDTQYF. The DNA of the CDR3 is TGTGCCAGCAGCTCACGTAGGGGGGGGGTTGGAGATACGCAGTATTTT. The chain links TRBV2 to TRBJ2-3; perhaps TRBD2 as D (7 bases). Trimming cost V 6 bases and J 5 bases, with 21 bases left between them. Looked up from germline, CDR1 is SNHLY and CDR2 is FYNNEI. The CDR3 extends over 16 amino acids. Looking up the rest from reference TRBV2 and TRBJ2-3 gives the full variable domain: EPEVTQTPSHQVTQMGQEVILRCVPISNHLYFYWYRQILGQKVEFLVSFYNNEISEKSEIFDDQFSVERPDGSNFTLKIRSTKLEDSAMYFCASSSRRGGVGDTQYFGPGTRLTVL.

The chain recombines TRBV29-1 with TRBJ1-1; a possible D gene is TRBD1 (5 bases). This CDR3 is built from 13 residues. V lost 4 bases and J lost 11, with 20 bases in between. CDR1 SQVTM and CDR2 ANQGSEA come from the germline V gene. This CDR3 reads CSVGDSAVLAAFF. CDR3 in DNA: TGCAGCGTTGGGGACTCCGCGGTCCTGGCGGCTTTCTTT.

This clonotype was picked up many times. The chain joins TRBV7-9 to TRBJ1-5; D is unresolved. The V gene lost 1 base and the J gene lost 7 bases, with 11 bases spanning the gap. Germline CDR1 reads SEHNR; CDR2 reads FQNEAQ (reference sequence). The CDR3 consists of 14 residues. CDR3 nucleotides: TGTGCCAGCAGCTTAGTTGGAATTGGACAGCCCCAGCATTTT. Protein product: CASSLVGIGQPQHF.

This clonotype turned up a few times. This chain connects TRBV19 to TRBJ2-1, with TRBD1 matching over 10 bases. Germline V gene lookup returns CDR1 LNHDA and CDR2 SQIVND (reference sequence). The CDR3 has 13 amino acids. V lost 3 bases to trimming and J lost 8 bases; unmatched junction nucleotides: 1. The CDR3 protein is CASSMTGGHEQFF. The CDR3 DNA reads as TGTGCCAGTAGTATGACAGGGGGCCATGAGCAGTTCTTC.

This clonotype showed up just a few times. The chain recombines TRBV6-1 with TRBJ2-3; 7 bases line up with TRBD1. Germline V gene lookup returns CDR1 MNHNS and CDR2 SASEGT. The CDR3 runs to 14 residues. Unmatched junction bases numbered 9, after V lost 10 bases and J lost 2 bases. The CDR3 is CATQGQWSTDTQYF. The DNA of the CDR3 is TGTGCCACTCAGGGACAGTGGTCCACAGATACGCAGTATTTT.